The table lists the clone carrying this TCR beta chain with a count of one. This sample was taken from a study of blood T cell repertoires in COVID-19. Sequencing used immunoSEQ multiplex PCR; TCRdb keeps in-frame clones, though not all of them. The sample lists roughly 320,000 clones, around 85% occurring once. The origin of this receptor is a human donor in a cohort sampled during active COVID-19. Input material: peripheral blood.

Here the CDR3 DNA reads TGTGCCAACGTTTTCGGGACAGGGGACGAAGGGGCCAACGTCCTGACTTTC. Translating gives CANVFGTGDEGANVLTF. The chain carries TRBV2 and TRBJ2-6; 10 nucleotides agree with TRBD1. There are 17 residues in the CDR3. V lost 10 bases and J lost 4; bases outside the gene matches: 13. Germline CDR1 SNHLY, CDR2 FYNNEI. Using reference TRBV2 and TRBJ2-6 for the parts outside the CDR3, the full variable domain is EPEVTQTPSHQVTQMGQEVILRCVPISNHLYFYWYRQILGQKVEFLVSFYNNEISEKSEIFDDQFSVERPDGSNFTLKIRSTKLEDSAMYFCANVFGTGDEGANVLTFGAGSRLTVL.